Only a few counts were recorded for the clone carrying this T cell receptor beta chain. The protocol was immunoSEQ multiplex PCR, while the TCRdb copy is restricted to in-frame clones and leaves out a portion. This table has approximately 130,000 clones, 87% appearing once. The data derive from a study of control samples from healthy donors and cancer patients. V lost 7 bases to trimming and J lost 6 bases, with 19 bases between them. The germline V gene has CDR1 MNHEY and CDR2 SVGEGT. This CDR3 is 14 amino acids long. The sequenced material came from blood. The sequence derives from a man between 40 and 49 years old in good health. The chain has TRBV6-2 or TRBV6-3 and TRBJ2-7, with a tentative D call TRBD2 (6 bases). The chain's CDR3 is CASTPGGGVSEQYF. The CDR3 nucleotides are TGTGCCAGCACCCCCGGTGGAGGGGTCTCCGAGCAGTACTTC.